The 21 T cell receptor beta chains listed next were all sequenced from one sample in a study of cytomegalovirus exposure and HLA in healthy donors. Clones were read by immunoSEQ multiplex PCR, and TCRdb kept only the in-frame ones, dropping some. The repertoire consists of around 60,000 clones, with approximately 95% occurring once and the leading ten covering 1.2%. Sequencing used PBMCs. All receptors come from a woman aged 18-29 years in good health and CMV-seronegative.

The rearrangement links TRBV18 to TRBJ2-1, with TRBD2 identical over 11 bases. Germline CDR1 is KGHSH and CDR2 is LQKENI. V dropped 3 bases and J dropped 5; count of bases not matched to a gene: 3. The CDR3 has 15 amino acids. The CDR3, as DNA: TGTGCCAGCTCACCCGGGACTAGCGGCAACAATGAGCAGTTCTTC. It codes for CASSPGTSGNNEQFF.

V gene TRBV19 combines with J gene TRBJ2-1, with 10 bases identical to TRBD2. The germline CDR1 and CDR2 sequences are LNHDA and SQIVND (reference sequence). The CDR3 is 13 amino acids. V lost 6 bases, J lost 9 bases, and 5 bases stayed unmatched. CDR3 sequence (DNA): TGTGCCAGTAGCCCACTAGCGGGAATTGAGCAGTTCTTC. Its translation: CASSPLAGIEQFF.

The chain uses TRBV13 and TRBJ2-5; possibly TRBD2 for D (5 bases). Per germline, CDR1 PRHDT and CDR2 FYEKMQ (reference sequence). V gave up 3 bases and J gave up 0 bases, with 8 bases separating them. The CDR3 loop spans 14 amino acids. Written as DNA, the CDR3 is TGTGCCAGCAGCTTCAAGCGGAACCAAGAGACCCAGTACTTC. The encoded protein is CASSFKRNQETQYF. The full variable domain, in which reference TRBV13 and TRBJ2-5 provide the parts outside the CDR3, is AAGVIQSPRHLIKEKRETATLKCYPIPRHDTVYWYQQGPGQDPQFLISFYEKMQSDKGSIPDRFSAQQFSDYHSELNMSSLELGDSALYFCASSFKRNQETQYFGPGTRLLVL.

The V and J genes are TRBV7-2 and TRBJ2-7, with 7 nucleotides matching TRBD2. There are 14 residues in the CDR3. V was clipped by 1 base and J by 2 bases; unmatched bases: 2. Germline V gene data show CDR1 as SGHTA and CDR2 as FQGNSA. The CDR3 sequence: CASSLGRGAYEQYF. DNA of the CDR3: TGTGCCAGCAGCTTAGGTCGGGGGGCCTACGAGCAGTACTTC.

The chain joins TRBV5-4 to TRBJ2-5; 10 bases line up with TRBD1. The CDR3 runs to 16 residues. Trimming took 1 base from V and 5 from J; bases not matched to a gene: 8. The germline V gene has CDR1 SGHNT and CDR2 YYREEE (reference sequence). CDR3 amino acids: CASSLLGQGSGETQYF. DNA of the CDR3: TGTGCCAGCAGCTTGCTGGGACAGGGGTCTGGGGAGACCCAGTACTTC.

The chain has TRBV4-2 and TRBJ2-1; TRBD2 matches 8 bases. The V gene end was trimmed by 0 bases and the J gene end by 0 bases; junction bases not matched to a gene: 1. Germline V lookup: CDR1 LGHNA, CDR2 YNFKEQ. The CDR3 is 16 amino acids. Written as DNA, the CDR3 is TGTGCCAGCAGCCAAGATGGGACTAGCTCCTACAATGAGCAGTTCTTC. Residues: CASSQDGTSSYNEQFF.

This rearrangement joins TRBV25-1 to TRBJ2-5, with 7 positions matching TRBD2. The germline CDR1 and CDR2 sequences are MGHDK and SYGVNS. This CDR3 contains 16 residues. J lost 6 bases, V lost 2 bases, and 12 bases had no gene match. CDR3 sequence reads: CASSEGRDYPAQTQYF. The CDR3, as DNA: TGTGCCAGCAGTGAAGGCCGGGACTACCCCGCCCAGACCCAGTACTTC.

The chain links TRBV5-4 to TRBJ1-1; 9 nucleotides agree with TRBD1. The germline V gene has CDR1 SGHNT and CDR2 YYREEE (reference sequence). V gave up 0 bases and J gave up 3 bases; unmatched junction bases: 3. This CDR3 is 15 amino acids long. The DNA for the CDR3 is TGTGCCAGCAGCTTGGGGTGGGACAGGGACACTGAAGCTTTCTTT. This encodes CASSLGWDRDTEAFF.

This chain connects TRBV28 to TRBJ1-4, with unresolved D. Trimming took 6 bases from V and 6 from J, leaving 11 bases between them. This CDR3 spans 13 amino acids. Germline lookup yields CDR1 MDHEN and CDR2 SYDVKM. CDR3 in DNA: TGTGCCAGCAGGGTTCAGTCCTATGAAAAACTGTTTTTT. Amino acids: CASRVQSYEKLFF.

The chain recombines TRBV7-8 with TRBJ2-1, with 8 nucleotides matching TRBD1. In germline, CDR1 is SGHVS, CDR2 FQNEAQ. J was trimmed by 9 bases and V by 7 bases; bases with no gene match: 14. The CDR3 is 15 residues long. The CDR3 sequence: CASTPGRGRQGEQFF. In DNA form, the CDR3 reads TGTGCCAGCACCCCCGGCAGGGGGCGGCAGGGTGAGCAGTTCTTC.

The V gene is TRBV9, the J gene TRBJ2-2; TRBD2 agrees at 9 bases. CDR3 size: 17 residues. V shed 2 bases, J shed 5 bases, and the junction held 10 bases outside the gene matches. Germline V gene lookup returns CDR1 SGDLS and CDR2 YYNGEE. The CDR3 DNA is TGTGCCAGCAGCGTGGGGCCTCCGGGACTAGCTACCGGGGAGCTGTTTTTT. This gives the protein CASSVGPPGLATGELFF.

Points on this clone: Within the sample, other DNA sequences also encode this same CDR3. The rearrangement uses TRBV25-1 and TRBJ2-5, with 8 bases identical to TRBD1. This CDR3 region has 18 residues. Germline V CDR1 and CDR2: MGHDK, SYGVNS. V lost 5 bases and J lost 5; bases outside the gene matches: 19. As DNA, the CDR3 is TGTGCCAGCAGTCCGCGGGGACCCGGGACAGGAAGCGGGGAGACCCAGTACTTC. As protein: CASSPRGPGTGSGETQYF. Full variable domain (rest looked up from reference TRBV25-1 and TRBJ2-5): EADIYQTPRYLVIGTGKKITLECSQTMGHDKMYWYQQDPGMELHLIHYSYGVNSTEKGDLSSESTVSRIRTEHFPLTLESARPSHTSQYLCASSPRGPGTGSGETQYFGPGTRLLVL.

This clone occurred once. This chain links TRBV2 with TRBJ1-4; D unclear. Trimming pared 6 bases from V and 2 bases from J, leaving 16 bases between. Germline V gene lookup returns CDR1 SNHLY and CDR2 FYNNEI. The CDR3 runs to 16 residues. The CDR3 loop is CASSRTRGATNEKLFF. CDR3 sequence (DNA): TGTGCCAGCAGCCGCACTCGGGGTGCGACTAATGAAAAACTGTTTTTT.

V gene TRBV6-5 combines with J gene TRBJ2-7; 9 positions match TRBD2. The V gene's germline CDR1 is MNHEY and CDR2 SVGAGI. The length of the CDR3 is 15 residues. Trimming at V came to 6 bases and at J to 4 bases, leaving 10 bases not matched to a gene. The CDR3 DNA follows: TGTGCCAGCAGGACCCCAGGCGGGAGGGGGTACGAGCAGTACTTC. This gives the protein CASRTPGGRGYEQYF.

The chain links TRBV27 to TRBJ2-3; TRBD2 aligns across 9 bases. The junction had 10 bases not matched to a gene; V was cut back by 6 bases and J by 3 bases. The length of the CDR3 is 16 residues. Germline V gene sequence: CDR1 MNHEY, CDR2 SMNVEV (reference sequence). CDR3 in DNA: TGTGCCAGCAGGGATGTGCGGGGGGGCCGGACAGATACGCAGTATTTT. The encoded protein is CASRDVRGGRTDTQYF.

The rearrangement joins TRBV19 to TRBJ1-5; 7 nucleotides line up with TRBD1. The CDR3 consists of 16 residues. Germline loops: CDR1 LNHDA, CDR2 SQIVND (reference sequence). V dropped 7 bases and J dropped 2; count of bases not matched to a gene: 11. The CDR3 nucleotides are TGTGCCAGTAAGTCGCAGGAGGGGGCGGGCAATCAGCCCCAGCATTTT. Translated: CASKSQEGAGNQPQHF. Drawing the rest from reference TRBV19 and TRBJ1-5, the complete variable domain is DGGITQSPKYLFRKEGQNVTLSCEQNLNHDAMYWYRQDPGQGLRLIYYSQIVNDFQKGDIAEGYSVSREKKESFPLTVTSAQKNPTAFYLCASKSQEGAGNQPQHFGDGTRLSIL.

The V gene is TRBV2, the J gene TRBJ1-4, with D hard to call. Germline V gene sequence: CDR1 SNHLY, CDR2 FYNNEI. Trimming left V 5 bases short and J 0 bases short, with 10 bases between. CDR3 length equals 15 residues. CDR3: CASSSGRATNEKLFF. The CDR3, as DNA: TGTGCCAGCAGTTCCGGGAGGGCAACTAATGAAAAACTGTTTTTT.

The chain carries TRBV7-9 and TRBJ2-1; TRBD1 matches 10 bases. V dropped 4 bases and J dropped 7; count of bases not matched to a gene: 16. Per germline, CDR1 SEHNR and CDR2 FQNEAQ (reference sequence). The CDR3 length is 18 residues. DNA of the CDR3: TGTGCCAGCAGCTCCCAACCGTGGTGGGGACAGGGGAGGAATGAGCAGTTCTTC. It encodes CASSSQPWWGQGRNEQFF. Looking up the rest from reference TRBV7-9 and TRBJ2-1 gives the full variable domain: DTGVSQNPRHKITKRGQNVTFRCDPISEHNRLYWYRQTLGQGPEFLTYFQNEAQLEKSRLLSDRFSAERPKGSFSTLEIQRTEQGDSAMYLCASSSQPWWGQGRNEQFFGPGTRLTVL.

The V gene is TRBV29-1, the J gene TRBJ2-3; 10 bases are shared with TRBD2. The junction had 4 bases not matched to a gene; V was cut back by 8 bases and J by 5 bases. The CDR3 runs 12 residues. Per the germline V gene, CDR1 is SQVTM and CDR2 is ANQGSEA. The CDR3 DNA sequence: TGCAGCACTAGCGGGGTGGTAGATACGCAGTATTTT. Protein sequence: CSTSGVVDTQYF.

The chain links TRBV25-1 to TRBJ2-2; D might be TRBD2 (8 bases). With 4 bases removed from V and 7 bases from J, the gap between germline ends came to 19 bases. Germline V gene data show CDR1 as MGHDK and CDR2 as SYGVNS. The CDR3 covers 16 residues. Here the CDR3 DNA reads TGTGCCAGCAGTGGGGGACAGCGGGAGTGGGGCGGGGAGCTGTTTTTT. It encodes CASSGGQREWGGELFF. The entire variable domain, with the rest obtained from reference TRBV25-1 and TRBJ2-2, is as follows: EADIYQTPRYLVIGTGKKITLECSQTMGHDKMYWYQQDPGMELHLIHYSYGVNSTEKGDLSSESTVSRIRTEHFPLTLESARPSHTSQYLCASSGGQREWGGELFFGEGSRLTVL.

V usage is TRBV6-6 and J usage is TRBJ2-7; the match to TRBD2 covers 13 bases. Trimming at V came to 6 bases and at J to 3 bases, leaving 5 bases not matched to a gene. Looked up from germline, CDR1 is MNHNY and CDR2 is SVGAGI (reference sequence). This CDR3 region has 15 residues. CDR3 region: CASSPRLAGGYEQYF. In DNA form, the CDR3 reads TGTGCCAGCAGCCCCCGACTAGCGGGAGGCTACGAGCAGTACTTC.